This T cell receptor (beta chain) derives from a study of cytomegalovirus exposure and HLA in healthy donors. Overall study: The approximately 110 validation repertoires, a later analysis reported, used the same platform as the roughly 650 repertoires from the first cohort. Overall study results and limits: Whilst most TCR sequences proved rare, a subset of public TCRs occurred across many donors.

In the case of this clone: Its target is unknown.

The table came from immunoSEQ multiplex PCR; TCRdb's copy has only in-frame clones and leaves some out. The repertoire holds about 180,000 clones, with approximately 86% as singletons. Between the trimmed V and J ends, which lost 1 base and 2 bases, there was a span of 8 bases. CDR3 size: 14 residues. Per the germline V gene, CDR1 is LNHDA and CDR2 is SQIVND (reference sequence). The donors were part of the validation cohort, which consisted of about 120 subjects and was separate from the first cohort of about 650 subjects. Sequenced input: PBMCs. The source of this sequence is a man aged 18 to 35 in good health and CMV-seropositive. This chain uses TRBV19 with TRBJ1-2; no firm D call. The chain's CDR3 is CASSIVRGNYGYTF. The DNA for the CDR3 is TGTGCCAGTAGTATAGTCCGGGGAAACTATGGCTACACCTTC. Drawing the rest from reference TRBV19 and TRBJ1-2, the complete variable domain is DGGITQSPKYLFRKEGQNVTLSCEQNLNHDAMYWYRQDPGQGLRLIYYSQIVNDFQKGDIAEGYSVSREKKESFPLTVTSAQKNPTAFYLCASSIVRGNYGYTFGSGTRLTVV.